Sequencing of this TCR beta chain was carried out in a study of shared clonotypes between healthy human individuals (dated by TCRdb to about 2020). Study-wide context: Three men and a couple of women, aged 18 to 49 years, made up the cohort. Per donor, leukapheresis produced somewhere between about 0.9 and 9.5 billion PBMCs. The study deeply sequenced blood TCR repertoires of about 5 healthy adults to estimate repertoire size and the extent of clonotype sharing between individuals. Libraries were prepared and TCR repertoires were sequenced by different laboratories using diverse techniques, in order to increase sequencing depth and limit assay-specific biases. Overall study outcomes, separate from this receptor: Sampling was restricted to blood, and TCR repertoires in tissues likely differ from the TCR repertoires found in blood. Based on pairwise subsampling, the degree of clonotype sharing among donors was expected to be affected by sequencing depth. Because the study included a small number of donors, the genetic and exposure-history diversity represented was limited.

Comment on this clone: Its antigen specificity is not known. Per-base qualities were not stored, and no clone one base away is much larger.

Using the deep immunoSEQ assay, multiplex PCR amplified TCR CDR3 regions from genomic DNA. Extracted genomic DNA from each cell subset was spread evenly across all wells of several immunoSEQ 96-well plates, with each plate serving as a replicate. Each replicate PCR for unsorted PBMC received approximately 300 ng genomic DNA, equal to around 30,000 T cell genomes. Unsorted PBMC genomic DNA was sequenced across ten immunoSEQ deep assay plates. The purified libraries were quantified using a Qubit 3.0 fluorometer, sized with a Bioanalyzer 2100, and then quantified again using the KAPA Library Quantification kit. A separate single-read 150-cycle Illumina NextSeq 550 flow cell was used to sequence each immunoSEQ 96-well plate. Turning to the authors' computational methods: Because the immunoSEQ output included only junctional sequences and no quality scores, the filtering could not be the same as the filtering used for full-length reads. Sequences were annotated with PyIR, a Python wrapper for IgBLAST v1.9, using IMGT germline references to assign V/J genes and CDR3. Reads were filtered out if the reads had weak V/J assignments (E-value above 1e-6), no CDR3, stop codons, out-of-frame junctions, or ambiguous translated residues. V3J clonotypes were defined as sequences sharing an identical inferred V gene, J gene, and CDR3 amino acid sequence. The percentage overlap between two repertoires was calculated by dividing the number of shared unique clonotypes by the size of the smaller repertoire. RTK rarefaction, the Chao1 estimator, and Recon v2.1 estimates of unobserved clonotypes were used to assess repertoire richness. As stored in TCRdb, this immuneACCESS dataset retains in-frame rearrangements with V and J assigned. A fraction of the clones does not appear; measured against another copy, unresolved V genes explain less than half of the discrepancy, and the remainder lacks a known reason. V and J calls plus clone size are reproduced from that table; the DNA served to infer D and trimming. Recorded for this sample are about 520,000 clones; 78% of them occurred a single time. 12% of the sample goes to the ten largest clones.

Germline trimming: 6 bases from V, 7 bases from J; junction bases outside gene matches: 9. Reading the germline V gene (reference sequence) gives CDR1 MNHNY and CDR2 SVGAGI. From the cysteine through the phenylalanine, the CDR3 covers 16 amino acids. The entry retains the CDR3 DNA only, 48 bases that are in frame from base 1. The donors were healthy, HIV-negative adults with no recently reported acute infections or vaccinations. All donors were Caucasian adults living in Nashville, Tennessee, USA. For unsorted samples, approximately 81 million PBMCs were counted, and genomic DNA was extracted using the QIAamp DNA Blood Mini kit. Blood was obtained by leukapheresis, after which PBMCs were separated by Ficoll-Histopaque density gradient centrifugation and cryopreserved in liquid nitrogen vapor phase.

The receptor's source is a woman aged 40-49 years in good health. Some clones in this sample may be carry-over from other donors' samples. The specimen sequenced was PBMCs. The V and J genes are TRBV6-6 and TRBJ2-1; 13 middle bases align to TRBD2. The nucleotide sequence reads TGTGCCAGCAGGTATCACGGGACTAGCGGGAAAAATGAGCAGTTCTTC. Its amino acids are CASRYHGTSGKNEQFF.